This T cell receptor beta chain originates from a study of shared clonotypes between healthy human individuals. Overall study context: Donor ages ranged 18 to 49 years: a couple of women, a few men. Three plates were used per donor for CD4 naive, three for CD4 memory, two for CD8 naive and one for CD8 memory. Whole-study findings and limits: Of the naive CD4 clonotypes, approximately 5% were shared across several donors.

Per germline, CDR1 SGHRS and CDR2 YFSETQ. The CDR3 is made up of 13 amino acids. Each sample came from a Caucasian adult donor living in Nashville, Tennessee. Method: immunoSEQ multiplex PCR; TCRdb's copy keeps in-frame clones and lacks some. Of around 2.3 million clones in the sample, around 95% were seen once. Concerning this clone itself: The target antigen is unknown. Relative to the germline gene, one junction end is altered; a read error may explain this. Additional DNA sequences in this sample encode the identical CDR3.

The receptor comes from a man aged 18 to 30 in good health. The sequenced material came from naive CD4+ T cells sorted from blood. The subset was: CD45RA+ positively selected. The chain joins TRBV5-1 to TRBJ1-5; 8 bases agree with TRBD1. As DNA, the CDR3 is TGCGCCAGCAGCCCAGGGGGCAACCAGCCCCAGCATTTT. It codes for CASSPGGNQPQHF. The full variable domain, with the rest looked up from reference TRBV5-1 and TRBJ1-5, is KAGVTQTPRYLIKTRGQQVTLSCSPISGHRSVSWYQQTPGQGLQFLFEYFSETQRNKGNFPGRFSGRQFSNSRSEMNVSTLELGDSALYLCASSPGGNQPQHFGDGTRLSIL.